This passage covers 32 T cell receptor beta chains from one sample sequenced in a study of T cell changes during pregnancy in multiple sclerosis. Produced via immunoSEQ multiplex PCR; TCRdb's table is partial and in-frame only. The sample has 89,000 or so clones; around 90% are singletons. Sequences were derived from PBMCs, sampled in the first trimester of pregnancy. These receptors were taken from a female donor in good health, serving as a control in a pregnancy study. Some clones in this sample may be carry-over from other donors' samples.

V and J are TRBV15 and TRBJ1-6; D might be TRBD1 (6 bases). CDR3 length: 15 amino acids. V was pared by 4 bases and J by 4 bases, with 11 bases between. CDR1 LNHNV and CDR2 YYDKDF come from the germline V gene (reference sequence). Here the CDR3 reads CATSTRQEYNSPLHF. The CDR3 DNA follows: TGTGCCACCAGCACTCGACAGGAATATAATTCACCCCTCCACTTT.

The chain uses TRBV28 and TRBJ1-2, with no clear D. V was pared by 6 bases and J by 0 bases, with 14 bases between. From germline, CDR1 is MDHEN and CDR2 SYDVKM. This CDR3 is 15 amino acids long. The CDR3 nucleotides read TGTGCCAGCAGCGCCCCCCGGGGAACTAACTATGGCTACACCTTC. This sequence encodes CASSAPRGTNYGYTF.

The chain is built from TRBV18 and TRBJ2-6; the D gene is possibly TRBD2 (5 bases). The CDR3 spans 15 residues. Germline V gene sequence: CDR1 KGHSH, CDR2 LQKENI. Trimming left V 6 bases short and J 4 bases short, with 13 bases between. The CDR3 DNA reads TGTGCCAGCTCCCGGGGTGACTTCGGGGCCAACGTCCTGACTTTC. Residues: CASSRGDFGANVLTF.

The chain combines TRBV18 with TRBJ2-5; 7 bases line up with TRBD2. With 2 bases clipped from V and 4 bases from J, the junction kept 1 base outside the gene matches. CDR3 length: 13 residues. Germline CDR1 and CDR2: KGHSH and LQKENI. The CDR3 coding sequence is TGTGCCAGCTCACCAGGCGGGGGAGAGACCCAGTACTTC. Its protein product is CASSPGGGETQYF.

A few counts support this clone. The gene calls are TRBV7-9 and TRBJ1-1, with 7 bases fitting TRBD1. The CDR3 totals 13 residues. Unmatched junction bases numbered 4, after V lost 2 bases and J lost 7 bases. Germline V lookup: CDR1 SEHNR, CDR2 FQNEAQ (reference sequence). CDR3 nucleotide sequence: TGTGCCAGCAGCTTATCGTCAGGGGGTGAAGCTTTCTTT. Translating gives CASSLSSGGEAFF.

This clone was recorded once. V gene TRBV28 combines with J gene TRBJ2-5; possible D gene TRBD2, 7 bases. V was pared by 5 bases and J by 4 bases, with 20 bases between. Looked up from germline, CDR1 is MDHEN and CDR2 is SYDVKM. CDR3 size: 16 residues. The DNA for the CDR3 is TGTGCCAGCAGTCCCCCCCCTGGGCGGGGGCCAGAGACCCAGTACTTC. Encoded protein: CASSPPPGRGPETQYF.

The chain recombines TRBV7-9 with TRBJ2-5, with D perhaps matching TRBD2 (7 bases). CDR1 is SEHNR and CDR2 is FQNEAQ in the germline V gene (reference sequence). The germline V and J ends were trimmed by 7 bases and 1 base, with 13 bases remaining between them. The CDR3 loop spans 14 amino acids. The CDR3 DNA follows: TGTGCCAGCAAGGGGGAGGGTCCCCAAGAGACCCAGTACTTC. Its protein product is CASKGEGPQETQYF.

The rearrangement joins TRBV23-1 to TRBJ2-2; TRBD2 agrees at 11 bases. TRBV23-1 is flagged as an ORF with uncertain function. Trimming cost V 0 bases and J 0 bases; bases outside gene matches: 12. The CDR3 runs 21 residues. The CDR3 DNA sequence: TGCGCCAGCAGTCAATCTCGTACAGGATTAGCGGGAGGGGCGAACACCGGGGAGCTGTTTTTT. Translating gives CASSQSRTGLAGGANTGELFF.

The rearrangement uses TRBV30 and TRBJ2-1; 13 bases map to TRBD2. Germline V gene sequence: CDR1 GTSNPN, CDR2 SVGIG (reference sequence). J lost 8 bases, V lost 2 bases, and 3 bases had no gene match. The CDR3 sequence is 14 residues long. The CDR3 region is CAWSRTSGRDEQFF. The CDR3 nucleotides are TGTGCCTGGAGTCGAACTAGCGGGAGGGATGAGCAGTTCTTC.

The CDR3 loop is CASTGGFQPQHF. The CDR3 DNA reads TGTGCCAGCACTGGGGGCTTTCAGCCCCAGCATTTT. The J gene is TRBJ1-5, the V gene TRBV2; D is perhaps TRBD1 (6 bases). This CDR3 is built from 12 residues. Germline lookup yields CDR1 SNHLY and CDR2 FYNNEI. Trimming shortened V by 7 bases and J by 6 bases, and 10 bases separated the two germline ends.

The V gene is TRBV5-1, the J gene TRBJ1-2; 9 bases are shared with TRBD1. The V gene end was trimmed by 2 bases and the J gene end by 4 bases; junction bases not matched to a gene: 6. The CDR3 runs to 15 residues. CDR1 is SGHRS, CDR2 YFSETQ, per germline. The CDR3 nucleotides are TGCGCCAGCAGCTTCCTCACAGGGGGCGGCTATGGCTACACCTTC. Translated, it gives CASSFLTGGGYGYTF.

The J gene is TRBJ2-7, the V gene TRBV5-1; a weak D match, TRBD1 (6 bases). V lost 5 bases and J 0 bases, leaving 18 bases between the germline ends. The CDR3 spans 16 residues. Looked up from germline, CDR1 is SGHRS and CDR2 is YFSETQ. The CDR3 coding sequence is TGCGCCAGCAGTATTGATGGGGGCCACCTCTCCTACGAGCAGTACTTC. This translates into CASSIDGGHLSYEQYF.

The J gene is TRBJ2-1, the V gene TRBV7-2; D possibly corresponds to TRBD2 (5 bases). The ends were cut back, 1 base at V and 7 bases at J, with 11 bases in the middle. This CDR3 spans 14 amino acids. Looked up from germline, CDR1 is SGHTA and CDR2 is FQGNSA. The CDR3 DNA follows: TGTGCCAGCAGCTTAGGAGTTAGCGTGAATGAGCAGTTCTTC. Its protein is CASSLGVSVNEQFF.

This clone came up once. V usage is TRBV6-6 and J usage is TRBJ2-5; D is perhaps TRBD1 (5 bases). The DNA end is more similar to TRBJ2-7, so the J call may be wrong. Germline values: CDR1 MNHNY, CDR2 SVGAGI (reference sequence). The CDR3 length is 14 residues. In nucleotides, the CDR3 is TGTGCCAGCAGTTACCCCGGACATTCCTACGAGCAGTACTTC. Encoded protein: CASSYPGHSYEQYF.

J is TRBJ2-1 and V is TRBV7-9, with a tentative D call TRBD2 (6 bases). This CDR3 spans 15 amino acids. Trimming pared 3 bases from V and 15 bases from J, leaving 24 bases between. Per germline, CDR1 SEHNR and CDR2 FQNEAQ (reference sequence). This CDR3 is CASSFVGGTLNGGFF. CDR3 coding DNA: TGTGCCAGCAGCTTTGTTGGCGGGACCTTGAATGGAGGGTTCTTC.

The genes are TRBV4-1 and TRBJ2-1, with D perhaps TRBD1 (6 bases). V dropped 2 bases and J dropped 4 bases, with 21 bases sitting between them. Germline lookup yields CDR1 MGHRA and CDR2 YSYEKL. The CDR3 totals 18 residues. The CDR3 is CASSQTRTEQPPYNEQFF. CDR3 sequence (DNA): TGCGCCAGCAGCCAAACTAGGACAGAGCAACCCCCTTACAATGAGCAGTTCTTC.

This clone has only one observation. Here the CDR3 DNA reads TGTGCCAGCAGCCCAAGCGCGGGGGATGGTGAAAAACTGTTTTTT. Translation: CASSPSAGDGEKLFF. The chain recombines TRBV5-5 with TRBJ1-4, with a weak D call TRBD1 (5 bases). This CDR3 contains 15 residues. Trimming removed 4 bases from V and 7 bases from J, with 17 bases in between. Germline V gene sequence: CDR1 SGHKS, CDR2 YYEKEE (reference sequence).

V is TRBV29-1 and J is TRBJ2-5, with a possible D match to TRBD1 (5 bases). The CDR3 covers 14 residues. Germline values: CDR1 SQVTM, CDR2 ANQGSEA. V shed 4 bases and J shed 2 bases, with 14 bases lying between them. CDR3 region: CSVVGLNSQETQYF. CDR3 DNA sequence: TGCAGCGTTGTGGGGCTCAACAGTCAAGAGACCCAGTACTTC.

The CDR3 DNA sequence: TGTGCCAGCAGTCCCCAGTTTGCAACTAATGAAAAACTGTTTTTT. This sequence encodes CASSPQFATNEKLFF. The V and J genes are TRBV27 and TRBJ1-4; D gene unclear. Trimming pared 5 bases from V and 0 bases from J, leaving 10 bases between. The germline gives CDR1 MNHEY, CDR2 SMNVEV (reference sequence). The CDR3 spans 15 residues. The complete variable domain, with remaining parts taken from reference TRBV27 and TRBJ1-4, reads EAQVTQNPRYLITVTGKKLTVTCSQNMNHEYMSWYRQDPGLGLRQIYYSMNVEVTDKGDVPEGYKVSRKEKRNFPLILESPSPNQTSLYFCASSPQFATNEKLFFGSGTQLSVL.

This sequence joins TRBV5-4 and TRBJ2-2, with 10 bases matching TRBD2. The J segment lost 1 base and the V segment lost 1 base, leaving 4 bases of the junction unmatched. The CDR3 covers 17 residues. Germline V gene lookup returns CDR1 SGHNT and CDR2 YYREEE (reference sequence). The CDR3 spells CASSLKLAGLNTGELFF. The CDR3 bases are TGTGCCAGCAGCTTGAAACTAGCGGGGTTGAACACCGGGGAGCTGTTTTTT.

The chain carries TRBV2 and TRBJ2-5; a possible D gene is TRBD1 (6 bases). V lost 7 bases and J 2 bases, leaving 8 bases between the germline ends. The CDR3 consists of 12 residues. Germline V gene lookup returns CDR1 SNHLY and CDR2 FYNNEI. This CDR3 is CASTGEQETQYF. In DNA form, the CDR3 reads TGTGCCAGCACAGGGGAGCAAGAGACCCAGTACTTC.

This clone is a singleton in its sample. The chain recombines TRBV27 with TRBJ1-1; D is undetermined. CDR1 and CDR2 from the germline V gene are MNHEY and SMNVEV (reference sequence). With 3 bases removed from V and 7 bases from J, the gap between germline ends came to 12 bases. The CDR3 covers 13 residues. The CDR3 region is CASSFLNTDEAFF. CDR3 nucleotide sequence: TGTGCCAGCAGTTTCCTTAACACCGATGAAGCTTTCTTT.

In this sample, this clone turned up many times. CDR3 DNA sequence: TGTGCTTCGGCTGTAGACTTTGATACGCAGTATTTT. This gives the protein CASAVDFDTQYF. V is TRBV7-3 and J is TRBJ2-3; D uncertain. The germline V gene encodes CDR1 SGHTA and CDR2 FQGTGA. The CDR3 sequence is 12 residues long. Filled out from reference TRBV7-3 and TRBJ2-3, the complete variable domain reads GAGVSQTPSNKVTEKGKYVELRCDPISGHTALYWYRQSLGQGPEFLIYFQGTGAADDSGLPNDRFFAVRPEGSVSTLKIQRTERGDSAVYLCASAVDFDTQYFGPGTRLTVL.

J is TRBJ2-1 and V is TRBV6-5; D uncertain. The CDR3 length is 13 residues. Germline V gene lookup returns CDR1 MNHEY and CDR2 SVGAGI. Trimming stripped 6 bases from V and 6 bases from J, with 12 bases between. The CDR3 sequence: CASSAPLTNEQFF. The CDR3 DNA sequence: TGTGCCAGCAGCGCCCCCCTAACCAATGAGCAGTTCTTC.

The chain combines TRBV15 with TRBJ2-3, with a tentative D call TRBD1 (6 bases). Trimming removed 0 bases at V and 10 bases at J, with 17 bases between. Germline lookup yields CDR1 LNHNV and CDR2 YYDKDF (reference sequence). The length of the CDR3 is 15 residues. The CDR3 coding sequence is TGTGCCACCAGCAGAGATCGTGTCGGGGACACGGCGCAGTATTTT. It codes for CATSRDRVGDTAQYF.

The CDR3 nucleotides read TGTGCCAGCAGTCTCGGTACCGGGGAGCTGTTTTTT. It codes for CASSLGTGELFF. The V call is TRBV27, the J call TRBJ2-2; no clear D gene. Deletions cut 5 bases from V and 5 bases from J, with 6 bases between. CDR3 size: 12 residues. Germline CDR1 reads MNHEY; CDR2 reads SMNVEV (reference sequence).

The V gene is TRBV5-1, the J gene TRBJ2-1; D possibly corresponds to TRBD1 (5 bases). The CDR3 is 13 amino acids. Germline CDR1 SGHRS, CDR2 YFSETQ. The V end was cut by 0 bases, the J end by 7 bases, with 8 bases between. The CDR3 reads CASSLERGNEQFF. DNA of the CDR3: TGCGCCAGCAGCTTGGAAAGGGGAAATGAGCAGTTCTTC. Supplemented by reference TRBV5-1 and TRBJ2-1, the full variable domain reads KAGVTQTPRYLIKTRGQQVTLSCSPISGHRSVSWYQQTPGQGLQFLFEYFSETQRNKGNFPGRFSGRQFSNSRSEMNVSTLELGDSALYLCASSLERGNEQFFGPGTRLTVL.

Here the CDR3 reads CASSLASNQPQHF. CDR3 nucleotides: TGTGCCAGCAGCTTGGCCTCGAATCAGCCCCAGCATTTT. The chain uses TRBV5-5 and TRBJ1-5; D uncertain. This CDR3 has 13 amino acids. The V end was cut by 0 bases, the J end by 4 bases, with 5 bases between. Per the germline V gene, CDR1 is SGHKS and CDR2 is YYEKEE (reference sequence).

The V gene is TRBV5-4, the J gene TRBJ1-6; D remains ambiguous. The germline gives CDR1 SGHNT, CDR2 YYREEE (reference sequence). The CDR3 spans 13 residues. Trimming took off 0 bases at V and 10 bases at J, with 8 bases between the two ends. Written as DNA, the CDR3 is TGTGCCAGCAGCTTGGACACCCGCTCACCCCTCCACTTT. This encodes CASSLDTRSPLHF.

The genes are TRBV11-2 and TRBJ1-1; 7 nucleotides align to TRBD1. The junction had 3 bases not matched to a gene; V was cut back by 1 base and J by 1 base. The CDR3 covers 15 residues. In germline, CDR1 is SGHAT, CDR2 FQNNGV. This chain's CDR3 is CASSLAGQWNTEAFF. As DNA, the CDR3 is TGTGCCAGCAGCTTAGCGGGACAGTGGAACACTGAAGCTTTCTTT.

The V gene is TRBV9, the J gene TRBJ2-7, with D possibly TRBD1 on 6 matching bases. Germline assignment: CDR1 SGDLS and CDR2 YYNGEE. V was cut by 3 bases and J by 3 bases, with 13 bases left in between. This CDR3 contains 14 residues. In DNA, the CDR3 is TGTGCCAGCAGCGCCCCGACAGGCGGCTACGAGCAGTACTTC. Translating it yields CASSAPTGGYEQYF.

This sequence joins TRBV19 and TRBJ1-5; 7 nucleotides match TRBD1. Germline CDR1 reads LNHDA; CDR2 reads SQIVND (reference sequence). CDR3 length equals 15 residues. With V trimmed by 1 base and J by 6 bases, 6 bases remained unmatched. The CDR3 coding sequence is TGTGCCAGTAGTATAGGAAAGGGGGCAGGTCAGCCCCAGCATTTT. Translation gives CASSIGKGAGQPQHF. Using reference TRBV19 and TRBJ1-5 for the parts outside the CDR3, the full variable domain is DGGITQSPKYLFRKEGQNVTLSCEQNLNHDAMYWYRQDPGQGLRLIYYSQIVNDFQKGDIAEGYSVSREKKESFPLTVTSAQKNPTAFYLCASSIGKGAGQPQHFGDGTRLSIL.